The 2 T cell receptor beta chains listed next were all sequenced from one sample in a study of neurological immune-mediated disorders. TCRdb independently ran MiXCR on the 5' RACE reads; one entry per CDR3 protein. The sample lists 80,000 to 95,000 distinct CDR3 sequences; approximately 4% were seen once. What was sequenced was PBMCs. The receptor source for this set is a woman aged 50 to 60 with multiple sclerosis.

This clonotype was recorded at least ten times. V gene TRBV20-1 combines with J gene TRBJ2-2; 16 bases match TRBD2. Germline CDR1 DFQATT, CDR2 SNEGSKA (reference sequence). Trimming removed 6 bases from V and 2 bases from J; junction bases left unmatched: 6. The CDR3 length is 17 residues. The CDR3 DNA is TGCAGTGCAACGGGACTAGCGGGGGGGCCTAACACCGGGGAGCTGTTTTTT. It specifies CSATGLAGGPNTGELFF.

This clonotype appeared many times. The chain has TRBV6-6 and TRBJ1-1; maybe TRBD1 (6 bases). V lost 7 bases and J lost 1, with 10 bases in between. CDR3 length: 13 amino acids. Germline CDR1 is MNHNY and CDR2 is SVGAGI (reference sequence). The CDR3 region has the DNA TGTGCCAGCACCCAGACAGGGAACACTGAAGCTTTCTTT. This codes for CASTQTGNTEAFF.